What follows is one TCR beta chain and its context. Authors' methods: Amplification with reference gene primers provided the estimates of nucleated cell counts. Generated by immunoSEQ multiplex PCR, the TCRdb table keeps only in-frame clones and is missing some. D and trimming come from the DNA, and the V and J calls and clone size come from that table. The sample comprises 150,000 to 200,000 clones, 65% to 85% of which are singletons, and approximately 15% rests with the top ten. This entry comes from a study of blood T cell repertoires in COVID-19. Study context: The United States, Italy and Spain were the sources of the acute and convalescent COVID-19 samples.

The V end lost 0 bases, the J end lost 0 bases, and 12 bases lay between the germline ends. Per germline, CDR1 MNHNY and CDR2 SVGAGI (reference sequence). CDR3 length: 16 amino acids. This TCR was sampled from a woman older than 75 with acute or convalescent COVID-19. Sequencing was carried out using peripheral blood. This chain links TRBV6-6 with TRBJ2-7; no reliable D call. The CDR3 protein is CASSYSSEPGSYEQYF. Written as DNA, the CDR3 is TGTGCCAGCAGTTACTCATCCGAGCCCGGCTCCTACGAGCAGTACTTC.